This T cell receptor beta chain derives from a study of T-cell reconstitution after alpha-beta-depleted transplantation in children. Study-wide findings and caveats: Newly produced T cells mostly accounted for T-cell counts and diversity one year post-transplant. Several hundred expanded graft clones reportedly supplied alpha-beta T cells about two months after transplant. The high TCRbeta diversity at day 60 in some patients came from surviving recipient T cells and thymic progenitors.

In this sample, this clonotype turned up a few times. Antigen specificity is unknown. The CDR3 extends over 14 amino acids. Trimming at V came to 3 bases and at J to 4 bases, leaving 2 bases not matched to a gene. The germline V gene has CDR1 KGHSH and CDR2 LQKENI. Molecular barcoding with unique molecular identifiers was used for the TCRbeta library. In TCRdb, the PCR reads were re-called with MiXCR into one record per CDR3 protein. The table includes fewer than 700,000 distinct CDR3 sequences, roughly 13% detected once. The specimen was PBMCs, mostly from graft donor cells, collected 360 days after TCRalphabeta/CD19-depleted stem cell transplant. The chain uses TRBV18 and TRBJ2-7; 11 bases match TRBD2. The TCR originated in a male patient younger than 18 who had a stem cell transplant for acute myeloid leukemia, so the T cells may come from the graft donor. The CDR3 sequence: CASSPGLAEYEQYF. DNA for the CDR3: TGTGCCAGCTCACCGGGACTAGCGGAATACGAGCAGTACTTC.